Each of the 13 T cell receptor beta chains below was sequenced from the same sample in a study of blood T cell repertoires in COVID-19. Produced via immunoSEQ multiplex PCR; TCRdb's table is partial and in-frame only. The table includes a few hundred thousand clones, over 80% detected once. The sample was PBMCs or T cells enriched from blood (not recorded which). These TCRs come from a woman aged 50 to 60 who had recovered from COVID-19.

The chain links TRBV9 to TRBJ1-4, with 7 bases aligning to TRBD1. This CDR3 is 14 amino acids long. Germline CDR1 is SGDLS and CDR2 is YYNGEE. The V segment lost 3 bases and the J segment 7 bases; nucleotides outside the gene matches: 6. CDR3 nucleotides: TGTGCCAGCAGCGCCGGGACAGCGGGTGAAAAACTGTTTTTT. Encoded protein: CASSAGTAGEKLFF.

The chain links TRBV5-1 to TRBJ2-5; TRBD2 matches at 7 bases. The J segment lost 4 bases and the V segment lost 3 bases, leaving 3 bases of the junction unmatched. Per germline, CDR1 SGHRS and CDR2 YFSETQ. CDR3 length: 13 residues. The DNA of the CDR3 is TGCGCCAGCAGCTCACTAGCGTCAGAGACCCAGTACTTC. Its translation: CASSSLASETQYF.

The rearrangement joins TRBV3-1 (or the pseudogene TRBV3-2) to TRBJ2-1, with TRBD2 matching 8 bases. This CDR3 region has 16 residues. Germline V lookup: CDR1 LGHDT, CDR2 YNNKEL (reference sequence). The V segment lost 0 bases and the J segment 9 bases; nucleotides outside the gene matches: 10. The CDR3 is CASSQDHKRGWGEQFF. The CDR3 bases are TGTGCCAGCAGCCAAGATCACAAGCGGGGGTGGGGTGAGCAGTTCTTC.

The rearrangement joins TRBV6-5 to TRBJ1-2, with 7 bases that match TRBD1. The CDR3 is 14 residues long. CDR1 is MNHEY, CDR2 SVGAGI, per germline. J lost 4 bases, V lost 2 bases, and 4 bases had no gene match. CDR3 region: CASSYRQGPYGYTF. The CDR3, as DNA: TGTGCCAGCAGTTACCGACAGGGACCCTATGGCTACACCTTC.

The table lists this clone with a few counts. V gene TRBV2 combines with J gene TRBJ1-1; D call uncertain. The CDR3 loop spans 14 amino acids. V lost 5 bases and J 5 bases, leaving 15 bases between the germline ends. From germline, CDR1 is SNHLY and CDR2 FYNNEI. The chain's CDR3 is CASSLSQASTEAFF. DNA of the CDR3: TGTGCCAGCAGTCTCAGCCAGGCGAGTACTGAAGCTTTCTTT.

The CDR3 DNA reads as TGTGCCAGCAAAAACAGAGAATATAGCAATCAGCCCCAGCATTTT. It codes for CASKNREYSNQPQHF. The chain joins TRBV6-5 to TRBJ1-5; D unclear. The germline V gene has CDR1 MNHEY and CDR2 SVGAGI. V was trimmed by 7 bases and J by 0 bases, leaving 13 bases between them. There are 15 residues in the CDR3.

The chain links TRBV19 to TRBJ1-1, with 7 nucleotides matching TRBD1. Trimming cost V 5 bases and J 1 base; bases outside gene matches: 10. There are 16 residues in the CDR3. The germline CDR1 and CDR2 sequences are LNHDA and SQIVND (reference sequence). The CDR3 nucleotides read TGTGCCAGTAGTGGCCGCCAGGGGGTTGGGAACACTGAAGCTTTCTTT. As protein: CASSGRQGVGNTEAFF.

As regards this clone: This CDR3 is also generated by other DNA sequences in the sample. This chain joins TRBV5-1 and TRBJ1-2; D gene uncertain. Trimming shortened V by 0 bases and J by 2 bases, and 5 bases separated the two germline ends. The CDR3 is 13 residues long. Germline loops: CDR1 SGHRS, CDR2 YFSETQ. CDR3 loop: CASSLAQNYGYTF. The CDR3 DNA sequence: TGCGCCAGCAGCTTGGCACAGAACTATGGCTACACCTTC.

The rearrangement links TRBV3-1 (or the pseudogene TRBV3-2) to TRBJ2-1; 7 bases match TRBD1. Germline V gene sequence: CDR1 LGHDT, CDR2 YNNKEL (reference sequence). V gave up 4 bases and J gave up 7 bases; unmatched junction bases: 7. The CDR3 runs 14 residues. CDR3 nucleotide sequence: TGTGCCAGCAGCCGCAAGGGGGCGCAAAATGAGCAGTTCTTC. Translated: CASSRKGAQNEQFF.

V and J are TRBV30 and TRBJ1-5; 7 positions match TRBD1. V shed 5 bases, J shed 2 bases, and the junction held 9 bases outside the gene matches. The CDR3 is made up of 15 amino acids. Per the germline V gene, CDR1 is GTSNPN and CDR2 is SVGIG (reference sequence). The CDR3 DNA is TGTGCCTGGCAATTAGGGGGCGCGGGCAATCAGCCCCAGCATTTT. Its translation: CAWQLGGAGNQPQHF.

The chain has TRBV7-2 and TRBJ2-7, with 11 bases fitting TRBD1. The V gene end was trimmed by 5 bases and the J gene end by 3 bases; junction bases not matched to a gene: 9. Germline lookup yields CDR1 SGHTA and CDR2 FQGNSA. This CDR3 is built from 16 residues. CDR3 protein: CASSVAGTGGNYEQYF. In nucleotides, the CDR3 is TGTGCCAGCAGCGTTGCCGGGACAGGGGGTAACTACGAGCAGTACTTC.

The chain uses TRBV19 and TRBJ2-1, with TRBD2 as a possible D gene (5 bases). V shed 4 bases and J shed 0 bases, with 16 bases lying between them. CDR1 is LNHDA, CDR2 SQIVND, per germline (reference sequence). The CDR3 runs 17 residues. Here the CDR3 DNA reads TGTGCCAGTAGTAAAGGACTGCCCAGTGGCTCCTACAATGAGCAGTTCTTC. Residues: CASSKGLPSGSYNEQFF.

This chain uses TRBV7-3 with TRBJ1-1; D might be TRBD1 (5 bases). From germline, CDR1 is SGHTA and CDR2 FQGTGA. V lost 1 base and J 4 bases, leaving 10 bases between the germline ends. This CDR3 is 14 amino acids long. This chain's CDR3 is CASSLRGGSTEAFF. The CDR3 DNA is TGTGCCAGCAGCTTAAGGGGGGGTAGCACTGAAGCTTTCTTT. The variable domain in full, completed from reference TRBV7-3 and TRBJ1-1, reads GAGVSQTPSNKVTEKGKYVELRCDPISGHTALYWYRQSLGQGPEFLIYFQGTGAADDSGLPNDRFFAVRPEGSVSTLKIQRTERGDSAVYLCASSLRGGSTEAFFGQGTRLTVV.